These 22 T cell receptor beta chains originate from one sample sequenced in a study of T cell clonotyping in hematopoietic cell transplantation. Measured with immunoSEQ multiplex PCR; TCRdb has only the in-frame clones, and not every one. The sample yields around 14,000 clones, 94% seen once. Material: PBMCs, obtained 30 days after allogeneic stem cell transplant. These receptor sequences come from a male patient over 55 who had an allogeneic stem cell transplant from an unrelated donor, so the T cells may come from the graft donor. Some clones in this sample may be carry-over from other donors' samples.

V gene TRBV6-1 combines with J gene TRBJ1-2, with a possible D match to TRBD1 (5 bases). Germline V lookup: CDR1 MNHNS, CDR2 SASEGT. Trimming removed 1 base at V and 12 bases at J, with 15 bases between. The CDR3 consists of 13 residues. CDR3 bases: TGTGCCAGCAGTGAAGTCTTGCAGGGCAAGAACACCTTC. This codes for CASSEVLQGKNTF.

This clone is medium-sized within its sample. V usage is TRBV6-5 and J usage is TRBJ1-6; no definite D call. The CDR3 spans 15 residues. The germline CDR1 and CDR2 sequences are MNHEY and SVGAGI. V gave up 2 bases and J gave up 10 bases, with 15 bases separating them. This chain's CDR3 is CASSYQGFGNSPLHF. The CDR3 DNA is TGTGCCAGCAGTTACCAAGGCTTTGGAAACTCACCCCTCCACTTT.

This clone was observed a single time. J is TRBJ2-2 and V is TRBV5-1, with 9 bases that match TRBD1. The CDR3 contains 14 residues. Germline CDR1 SGHRS, CDR2 YFSETQ. Trimming at V came to 4 bases and at J to 9 bases, leaving 7 bases not matched to a gene. Here the CDR3 reads CASSIGTGIRELFF. Here the CDR3 DNA reads TGCGCCAGCAGCATAGGGACAGGGATAAGGGAGCTGTTTTTT.

The chain combines TRBV6-1 with TRBJ1-2, with D perhaps TRBD1 (6 bases). Germline CDR1 MNHNS, CDR2 SASEGT. Trimming cost V 1 base and J 8 bases, with 11 bases left between them. This CDR3 contains 13 residues. The CDR3 nucleotides are TGTGCCAGCAGTGAAGAGCCAGGGGAGGGCTACACCTTC. This encodes CASSEEPGEGYTF.

V and J are TRBV6-1 and TRBJ2-7; D is ambiguous. Germline CDR1 MNHNS, CDR2 SASEGT. The ends were cut back, 0 bases at V and 0 bases at J, with 9 bases in the middle. This CDR3 spans 15 amino acids. The CDR3 nucleotides read TGTGCCAGCAGTGAAGCGATAGATTTCTCCTACGAGCAGTACTTC. Amino acid sequence: CASSEAIDFSYEQYF.

V is TRBV6-5 and J is TRBJ1-2, with TRBD1 matching over 12 bases. V lost 1 base, J lost 6 bases, and 3 bases stayed unmatched. The CDR3 is 15 residues long. CDR1 and CDR2 (germline): MNHEY, SVGAGI. In DNA form, the CDR3 reads TGTGCCAGCAGTTACTGGGGACAGGGGGCTAATGGCTACACCTTC. Translation gives CASSYWGQGANGYTF.

The V and J genes are TRBV25-1 and TRBJ2-2; 8 nucleotides align to TRBD1. The CDR3 is 17 residues long. CDR1 MGHDK and CDR2 SYGVNS come from the germline V gene. V lost 2 bases and J lost 5; bases outside the gene matches: 10. CDR3 DNA sequence: TGTGCCAGCAGTGAAACATCAGGGGGCGTTGGAACCGGGGAGCTGTTTTTT. The encoded protein is CASSETSGGVGTGELFF.

This chain links TRBV4-3 with TRBJ1-2, with a possible D match to TRBD1 (6 bases). With 3 bases removed from V and 0 bases from J, the gap between germline ends came to 11 bases. This CDR3 is 15 amino acids long. The germline gives CDR1 LGHNA, CDR2 YSLEER. The CDR3 protein is CASSQYRTANYGYTF. The CDR3 bases are TGCGCCAGCAGCCAGTACAGGACAGCTAACTATGGCTACACCTTC.

The chain combines TRBV2 with TRBJ1-2; no reliable D call. CDR3 length: 11 residues. With 4 bases removed from V and 6 bases from J, the gap between germline ends came to 6 bases. Germline V gene lookup returns CDR1 SNHLY and CDR2 FYNNEI. DNA for the CDR3: TGTGCCAGCAGTGGACTCGATGGCTACACCTTC. Protein product: CASSGLDGYTF.

The V call is TRBV29-1, the J call TRBJ2-2; no clear D. CDR1 and CDR2 (germline): SQVTM, ANQGSEA. The CDR3 runs to 14 residues. Trimming stripped 5 bases from V and 7 bases from J, with 17 bases between. CDR3 coding DNA: TGCAGCGTTCGCAGGCAGGAATTTGGCGGGGAGCTGTTTTTT. Protein sequence: CSVRRQEFGGELFF.

This clone is deemed medium-sized. The V and J genes are TRBV11-2 and TRBJ1-2; maybe TRBD1 (5 bases). Germline V gene data show CDR1 as SGHAT and CDR2 as FQNNGV. The V gene lost 0 bases and the J gene lost 5 bases, with 10 bases spanning the gap. The CDR3 consists of 14 residues. In DNA, the CDR3 is TGTGCCAGCAGCTTAGACCGACAGATATATGGCTACACCTTC. This codes for CASSLDRQIYGYTF. Complete variable domain (other parts from reference TRBV11-2 and TRBJ1-2): EAGVAQSPRYKIIEKRQSVAFWCNPISGHATLYWYQQILGQGPKLLIQFQNNGVVDDSQLPKDRFSAERLKGVDSTLKIQPAKLEDSAVYLCASSLDRQIYGYTFGSGTRLTVV.

The rearrangement uses TRBV7-9 and TRBJ2-5; D remains unclear. Germline-derived CDR1 and CDR2 are SEHNR and FQNEAQ (reference sequence). There are 13 residues in the CDR3. The germline V and J ends were trimmed by 2 bases and 5 bases, with 9 bases remaining between them. The CDR3 loop reads CASSLPIPETQYF. CDR3 DNA: TGTGCCAGCAGCTTACCAATTCCGGAGACCCAGTACTTC.

The genes are TRBV19 and TRBJ1-2; D is possibly TRBD1 (5 bases). CDR3 length: 15 amino acids. The germline gives CDR1 LNHDA, CDR2 SQIVND (reference sequence). Between the trimmed V and J ends, which lost 3 bases and 5 bases, there was a span of 16 bases. CDR3 sequence reads: CASSIGQTVFYGYTF. CDR3 bases: TGTGCCAGTAGTATCGGACAAACGGTGTTTTATGGCTACACCTTC.

The rearrangement links TRBV5-1 to TRBJ2-7, with 9 bases matching TRBD1. Germline CDR1 is SGHRS and CDR2 is YFSETQ. There are 15 residues in the CDR3. Unmatched junction bases numbered 9, after V lost 1 base and J lost 7 bases. The chain's CDR3 is CASSLIGTGSREQYF. The CDR3 coding sequence is TGCGCCAGCAGCTTGATCGGGACAGGGTCGCGGGAGCAGTACTTC. Based on the CDR3 plus reference TRBV5-1 and TRBJ2-7, the full variable domain is KAGVTQTPRYLIKTRGQQVTLSCSPISGHRSVSWYQQTPGQGLQFLFEYFSETQRNKGNFPGRFSGRQFSNSRSEMNVSTLELGDSALYLCASSLIGTGSREQYFGPGTRLTVT.

The genes are TRBV4-1 and TRBJ2-7; 9 bases fit TRBD1. The CDR3 has 16 residues. V dropped 5 bases and J dropped 5; count of bases not matched to a gene: 13. Germline CDR1 is MGHRA and CDR2 is YSYEKL. DNA of the CDR3: TGCGCCAGCAGCTACTCTCTGACAGGGGGGTATGACGAGCAGTACTTC. As protein: CASSYSLTGGYDEQYF.

The sample holds one count of this clone. V is TRBV2 and J is TRBJ2-5; D is possibly TRBD2 (6 bases). This CDR3 spans 15 amino acids. Germline V gene data show CDR1 as SNHLY and CDR2 as FYNNEI. Trimming cost V 3 bases and J 5 bases, with 16 bases left between them. CDR3 loop: CASSDPGTLGETQYF. As DNA, the CDR3 is TGTGCCAGCAGTGACCCCGGGACTCTTGGGGAGACCCAGTACTTC.

V is TRBV29-1 and J is TRBJ2-7, with 7 bases matching TRBD1. Unmatched junction bases numbered 7, after V lost 5 bases and J lost 6 bases. Per germline, CDR1 SQVTM and CDR2 ANQGSEA. The CDR3 sequence is 12 residues long. The CDR3 protein is CSVSQGVSEQYF. CDR3 DNA sequence: TGCAGCGTTTCCCAGGGGGTATCCGAGCAGTACTTC.

DNA for the CDR3: TGTGCCAGCAGTGAAGATTGGTTGGAACGGGATGGCTACACCTTC. It translates to CASSEDWLERDGYTF. The chain recombines TRBV6-1 with TRBJ1-2; D gene ambiguous. CDR3 length: 15 amino acids. Looked up from germline, CDR1 is MNHNS and CDR2 is SASEGT. The V and J ends lost 1 base and 6 bases respectively, with 15 bases between them.

The V gene is TRBV5-1, the J gene TRBJ1-5, with D possibly matching TRBD1 (5 bases). This CDR3 is 14 amino acids long. Deletions cut 4 bases from V and 7 bases from J, with 15 bases between. Germline loops: CDR1 SGHRS, CDR2 YFSETQ. The CDR3 sequence: CASSPGQPGQPQHF. The CDR3 DNA reads TGCGCCAGCAGCCCCGGACAACCCGGGCAGCCCCAGCATTTT.

The chain combines TRBV29-1 with TRBJ1-2; the match to TRBD1 covers 7 bases. The CDR3 sequence is 15 residues long. V was clipped by 4 bases and J by 1 base; unmatched bases: 9. Germline values: CDR1 SQVTM, CDR2 ANQGSEA. CDR3 DNA sequence: TGCAGCGTTGGGGTGGGACAGTTCCATAACTATGGCTACACCTTC. It encodes CSVGVGQFHNYGYTF.

The J gene is TRBJ2-5, the V gene TRBV5-4, with 13 bases lining up with TRBD2. The CDR3 consists of 14 residues. Germline V gene data show CDR1 as SGHNT and CDR2 as YYREEE (reference sequence). V lost 7 bases and J lost 1; bases outside the gene matches: 1. The CDR3 nucleotides read TGTGCCAGCGGACTAGCGGGGGTCCAAGAGACCCAGTACTTC. Its protein product is CASGLAGVQETQYF.

This chain links TRBV6-1 with TRBJ1-2; 9 positions match TRBD1. Germline CDR1 reads MNHNS; CDR2 reads SASEGT. After removal of 1 base from V and 5 bases from J, the junction contained 5 bases not matched to a gene. This CDR3 contains 15 residues. CDR3 region: CASSEDTGGVYGYTF. The CDR3 nucleotides are TGTGCCAGCAGTGAAGATACAGGGGGCGTTTATGGCTACACCTTC.